These 12 T cell receptor beta chains came from one sample sequenced in a study of regulatory T cells in long-lasting Graves disease. Both iRepertoire HTBI primers and Arm-PCR of CDR3 regions were used to build the TCR beta libraries. TCRdb ran MiXCR on the multiplex PCR reads and lists one entry per CDR3 protein. The table shows approximately 390,000 distinct CDR3 sequences, with around 16% occurring only once. As to time point: newly diagnosed GD, antithyroid drugs for less than 3 months. RNA extracted from PBMCs served as the sequencing template. The same specimen was also included in a second study, on T cells in Graves' hyperthyroidism and ophthalmopathy.

This specimen was peripheral blood mononuclear cells (PBMCs), taken at new diagnosis, from a patient treated with antithyroid drugs. Receptor source: a woman aged 18-29 years with Graves disease.

V usage is TRBV2 and J usage is TRBJ2-7; D gene unclear. The germline V gene has CDR1 SNHLY and CDR2 FYNNEI. Trimming pared 4 bases from V and 3 bases from J, leaving 19 bases between. The CDR3 sequence is 16 residues long. CDR3: CASSVSPPPQVYEQYF. The CDR3 coding sequence is TGTGCCAGCAGTGTCTCCCCCCCCCCTCAAGTCTACGAGCAGTACTTC.

This clonotype occurred many times. This rearrangement joins TRBV6-1 to TRBJ2-7, with D possibly being TRBD1 (7 bases). The V end was cut by 6 bases, the J end by 5 bases, with 17 bases between. This CDR3 has 14 residues. Germline loops: CDR1 MNHNS, CDR2 SASEGT. CDR3 coding DNA: TGTGCCAGCAGGCTACCCACCAGGGGGGACGAGCAGTACTTC. This sequence encodes CASRLPTRGDEQYF.

At least ten counts were recorded for this clonotype. The chain joins TRBV11-2 to TRBJ2-3, with 8 positions matching TRBD1. V lost 5 bases and J lost 2; bases outside the gene matches: 9. Germline assignment: CDR1 SGHAT and CDR2 FQNNGV. The CDR3 consists of 16 residues. The chain's CDR3 is CASSLGGQAFTDTQYF. CDR3 nucleotides: TGTGCCAGCAGCCTTGGGGGACAGGCGTTCACAGATACGCAGTATTTT.

This sequence joins TRBV2 and TRBJ1-5; tentative D call: TRBD1 (6 bases). Germline CDR1 is SNHLY and CDR2 is FYNNEI. V was trimmed by 4 bases and J by 0 bases, leaving 10 bases between them. The CDR3 extends over 15 amino acids. The CDR3 region has the DNA TGTGCCAGCAGTGTACAGGGACTTAGCAATCAGCCCCAGCATTTT. Translation: CASSVQGLSNQPQHF.

This clonotype was found a few times. The chain is built from TRBV14 and TRBJ2-1; no clear D gene. Looked up from germline, CDR1 is SGHDN and CDR2 is FVKESK. Deletions cut 6 bases from V and 10 bases from J, with 16 bases between. The CDR3 length is 13 residues. CDR3 protein: CASRMSASIEQFF. Written as DNA, the CDR3 is TGTGCCAGCAGAATGTCCGCGTCAATAGAGCAGTTCTTC.

There are many counts of this clonotype. The chain couples TRBV6-1 to TRBJ1-2; 7 bases align to TRBD1. The V segment lost 4 bases and the J segment 5 bases; nucleotides outside the gene matches: 7. Per germline, CDR1 MNHNS and CDR2 SASEGT. The CDR3 spans 14 residues. The CDR3 spells CASSAGTDLYGYTF. DNA for the CDR3: TGTGCCAGCAGTGCCGGGACAGACCTTTATGGCTACACCTTC.

This clonotype occurred a few times. The chain combines TRBV5-6 with TRBJ2-5; TRBD1 or TRBD2 may be the D gene (5 bases each). The germline CDR1 and CDR2 sequences are SGHDT and YYEEEE. The CDR3 spans 13 residues. With 0 bases removed from V and 6 bases from J, the gap between germline ends came to 9 bases. CDR3 nucleotide sequence: TGTGCCAGCAGCTTGGGGGGGTATAAGACCCAGTACTTC. Encoded protein: CASSLGGYKTQYF.

This clonotype was recorded a few times. V gene TRBV24-1 combines with J gene TRBJ2-5; TRBD1 might be the D (7 bases). CDR1 and CDR2 (germline): KGHDR, SFDVKD. V lost 4 bases to trimming and J lost 4 bases, with 15 bases between them. The CDR3 is made up of 15 amino acids. The CDR3 loop is CATSDPQGTGETQYF. CDR3 sequence (DNA): TGTGCCACCAGTGACCCACAGGGGACTGGAGAGACCCAGTACTTC.

This clonotype was found a few times. The gene calls are TRBV11-2 and TRBJ2-2; D not certain. The germline CDR1 and CDR2 sequences are SGHAT and FQNNGV. With 5 bases removed from V and 4 bases from J, the gap between germline ends came to 8 bases. The CDR3 covers 13 residues. CDR3 coding DNA: TGTGCCAGCAGCGGGTGGGGCACCGGGGAGCTGTTTTTT. The encoded protein is CASSGWGTGELFF.

The chain links TRBV24-1 to TRBJ2-1; 11 bases map to TRBD2. This CDR3 contains 17 residues. Trimming cost V 5 bases and J 1 base; bases outside gene matches: 6. CDR1 is KGHDR and CDR2 is SFDVKD in the germline V gene. CDR3 region: CATSGVSGGVSYNEQFF. The CDR3 nucleotides are TGTGCCACCAGTGGGGTTAGCGGGGGGGTGTCCTACAATGAGCAGTTCTTC.

This clonotype was counted at least ten times. This chain uses TRBV28 with TRBJ2-7; 7 nucleotides line up with TRBD1. CDR3 length: 14 amino acids. Germline-derived CDR1 and CDR2 are MDHEN and SYDVKM. The trim removed 5 bases at V and 0 bases at J, leaving 4 bases unmatched. In nucleotides, the CDR3 is TGTGCCAGCAGTGTCCGGGACAGCTCCTACGAGCAGTACTTC. Its translation: CASSVRDSSYEQYF.

This clonotype has more than one count but fewer than ten. V gene TRBV20-1 combines with J gene TRBJ1-5; TRBD1 might be the D (6 bases). The CDR3 extends over 14 amino acids. In germline, CDR1 is DFQATT, CDR2 SNEGSKA (reference sequence). The CDR3 here is CSARRGAKNQPQHF. CDR3 coding DNA: TGCAGCGCACGACGGGGGGCCAAGAATCAGCCCCAGCATTTT.